This T cell receptor beta chain was observed in a study of blood T cell repertoires in COVID-19. About the study: The study drew acute and convalescent COVID-19 samples from the United States, Italy and Spain. PBMCs, B-cell-depleted T cells, or T cells were the source of the cDNA or gDNA that made up the material.

Germline V gives CDR1 GTSNPN, CDR2 SVGIG (reference sequence). CDR3 size: 16 residues. V dropped 2 bases and J dropped 1; count of bases not matched to a gene: 8. Original data processing: From reference gene primer amplification, estimates of nucleated cell counts were derived. Profiling relied on immunoSEQ multiplex PCR, and the TCRdb table lists in-frame clones only, not all of them. The V and J calls and clone size were taken over from that table, and D and trimming were inferred from the DNA. Of around 250,000 clones listed, around 82% were seen once; the top ten hold less than 5.5%. This TCR derives from a man between 50 and 59 years old with active or convalescent COVID-19. Sequenced material: peripheral blood. The rearrangement links TRBV30 to TRBJ2-3; 8 bases line up with TRBD2. The CDR3, as DNA: TGTGCCTGGAGTCCTCGGGGGGGGTGGGGCACAGATACGCAGTATTTT. Protein: CAWSPRGGWGTDTQYF.